Sequencing of this T cell receptor (beta chain) was carried out in a study of cytomegalovirus exposure and HLA in healthy donors. Overall study findings and caveats: Certain sequence variants were highly shared and formed a cluster, and this cluster was likely a sequencing artifact.

60 Vbeta and 13 Jbeta primers were used in PCR. The table came from immunoSEQ multiplex PCR; TCRdb's copy has only in-frame clones and leaves some out. The profile shows roughly 36,000 clones, roughly 80% of them singletons. The J segment lost 7 bases and the V segment lost 6 bases, leaving 5 bases of the junction unmatched. Germline values: CDR1 LNHDA, CDR2 SQIVND (reference sequence). This CDR3 is built from 14 residues. To note about this clone: What it recognizes is unknown.

The clonotype was recovered from a male donor in good health and CMV-seronegative. The sequenced sample consisted of PBMCs. V is TRBV19 and J is TRBJ1-6; 8 bases map to TRBD1. CDR3 loop: CASSRQGQNSPLHF. The CDR3 DNA follows: TGTGCCAGTAGCAGACAGGGGCAAAATTCACCCCTCCACTTT.